Below, 2 T cell receptor beta chains from the same sample are listed, as sequenced in a study of metastatic and nonmetastatic thyroid tumors. TCRdb re-called the PCR reads with MiXCR. The sample lists 20,000 to 25,000 clones, roughly 31% occurring once. Thyroid surgery was preceded by no treatment in any patient. The sequenced sample consisted of blood. The receptors derive from a female donor with papillary thyroid cancer or a benign thyroid nodule (not recorded which). Some clones in this sample may be carry-over from other donors' samples.

The chain combines TRBV20-1 with TRBJ1-1; 11 bases are shared with TRBD1. The germline V gene encodes CDR1 DFQATT and CDR2 SNEGSKA (reference sequence). Trimming cost V 7 bases and J 10 bases; bases outside gene matches: 5. This CDR3 is built from 11 residues. The CDR3 DNA reads TGCAGTGGGACAGGGGGCGGTCTAGCTTTCTTT. The encoded protein is CSGTGGGLAFF.

This clone was picked up a small number of times. The V call is TRBV27, the J call TRBJ1-2; 8 positions match TRBD1. The CDR3 consists of 13 residues. Per germline, CDR1 MNHEY and CDR2 SMNVEV (reference sequence). The V gene end was trimmed by 6 bases and the J gene end by 4 bases; junction bases not matched to a gene: 4. The CDR3 reads CASRSGQVYGYTF. Here the CDR3 DNA reads TGTGCCAGCAGGTCGGGACAGGTCTATGGCTACACCTTC.